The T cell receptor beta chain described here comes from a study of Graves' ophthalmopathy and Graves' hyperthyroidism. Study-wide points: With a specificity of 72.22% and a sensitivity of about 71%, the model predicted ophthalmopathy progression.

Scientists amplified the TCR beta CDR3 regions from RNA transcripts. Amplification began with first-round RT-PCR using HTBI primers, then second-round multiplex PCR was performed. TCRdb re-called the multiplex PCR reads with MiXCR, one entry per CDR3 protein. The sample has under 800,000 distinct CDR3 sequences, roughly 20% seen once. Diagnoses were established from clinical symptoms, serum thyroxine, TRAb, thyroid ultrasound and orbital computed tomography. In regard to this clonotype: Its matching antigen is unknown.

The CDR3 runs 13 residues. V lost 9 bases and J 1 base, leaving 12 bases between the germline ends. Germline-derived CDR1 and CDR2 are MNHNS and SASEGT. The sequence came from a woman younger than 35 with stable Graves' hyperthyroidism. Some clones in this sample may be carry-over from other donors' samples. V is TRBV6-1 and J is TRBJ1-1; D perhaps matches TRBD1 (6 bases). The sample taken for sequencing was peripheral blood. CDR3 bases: TGTGCCAGTCAAATACAGGGGAACACTGAAGCTTTCTTT. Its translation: CASQIQGNTEAFF.